The 2 T cell receptor beta chains below come from one sample, sequenced in a study of blood T cell repertoires in COVID-19. Profiled with immunoSEQ multiplex PCR; TCRdb holds only in-frame clones, not every one. The sample holds a few hundred thousand clones, about 80% seen once. The sample comprised PBMCs or T cells enriched from blood (not recorded which). The origin of the receptors is a man aged 50-59 years who had recovered from COVID-19.

The chain uses TRBV10-2 and TRBJ2-7; TRBD1 matches 9 bases. Germline lookup yields CDR1 WSHSY and CDR2 SAAADI. Unmatched junction bases numbered 11, after V lost 5 bases and J lost 6 bases. The CDR3 has 15 amino acids. The CDR3 nucleotides read TGCGCCAGCAGTATTCCGGGACAGGGAACGGTCGAGCAGTACTTC. Residues: CASSIPGQGTVEQYF.

This chain links TRBV4-3 with TRBJ2-7; TRBD2 matches 8 bases. Germline V gene sequence: CDR1 LGHNA, CDR2 YSLEER. The J segment lost 3 bases and the V segment lost 8 bases, leaving 6 bases of the junction unmatched. CDR3 size: 13 residues. This chain's CDR3 is CASSAGVFYEQYF. CDR3 DNA sequence: TGCGCCAGCTCAGCGGGAGTATTCTACGAGCAGTACTTC.